The TCR beta chain under discussion was sequenced for a study of blood T cells in healthy people across ages. This clonotype was picked up many times. The V and J ends lost 5 bases and 5 bases, in that order; junction bases with no gene match: 9. The germline CDR1 and CDR2 sequences are SGHAT and FQNNGV. This CDR3 comprises 15 residues. Sample-barcoded 5' priming and a J-beta primer mix drove a second PCR of about 6 to 11 cycles. Each CDR3 protein gets one entry after TCRdb re-called the 5' RACE reads with MiXCR. This sample has hundreds of thousands of distinct CDR3 sequences, with 29% found just once.

Sequenced material: blood. The V and J genes are TRBV11-2 and TRBJ2-5, with 9 bases identical to TRBD1. The sequence came from a woman older than 75 in good health. This CDR3 is CASSARQGGYETQYF. The CDR3 DNA reads as TGTGCCAGCAGCGCCAGACAGGGGGGTTATGAGACCCAGTACTTC.